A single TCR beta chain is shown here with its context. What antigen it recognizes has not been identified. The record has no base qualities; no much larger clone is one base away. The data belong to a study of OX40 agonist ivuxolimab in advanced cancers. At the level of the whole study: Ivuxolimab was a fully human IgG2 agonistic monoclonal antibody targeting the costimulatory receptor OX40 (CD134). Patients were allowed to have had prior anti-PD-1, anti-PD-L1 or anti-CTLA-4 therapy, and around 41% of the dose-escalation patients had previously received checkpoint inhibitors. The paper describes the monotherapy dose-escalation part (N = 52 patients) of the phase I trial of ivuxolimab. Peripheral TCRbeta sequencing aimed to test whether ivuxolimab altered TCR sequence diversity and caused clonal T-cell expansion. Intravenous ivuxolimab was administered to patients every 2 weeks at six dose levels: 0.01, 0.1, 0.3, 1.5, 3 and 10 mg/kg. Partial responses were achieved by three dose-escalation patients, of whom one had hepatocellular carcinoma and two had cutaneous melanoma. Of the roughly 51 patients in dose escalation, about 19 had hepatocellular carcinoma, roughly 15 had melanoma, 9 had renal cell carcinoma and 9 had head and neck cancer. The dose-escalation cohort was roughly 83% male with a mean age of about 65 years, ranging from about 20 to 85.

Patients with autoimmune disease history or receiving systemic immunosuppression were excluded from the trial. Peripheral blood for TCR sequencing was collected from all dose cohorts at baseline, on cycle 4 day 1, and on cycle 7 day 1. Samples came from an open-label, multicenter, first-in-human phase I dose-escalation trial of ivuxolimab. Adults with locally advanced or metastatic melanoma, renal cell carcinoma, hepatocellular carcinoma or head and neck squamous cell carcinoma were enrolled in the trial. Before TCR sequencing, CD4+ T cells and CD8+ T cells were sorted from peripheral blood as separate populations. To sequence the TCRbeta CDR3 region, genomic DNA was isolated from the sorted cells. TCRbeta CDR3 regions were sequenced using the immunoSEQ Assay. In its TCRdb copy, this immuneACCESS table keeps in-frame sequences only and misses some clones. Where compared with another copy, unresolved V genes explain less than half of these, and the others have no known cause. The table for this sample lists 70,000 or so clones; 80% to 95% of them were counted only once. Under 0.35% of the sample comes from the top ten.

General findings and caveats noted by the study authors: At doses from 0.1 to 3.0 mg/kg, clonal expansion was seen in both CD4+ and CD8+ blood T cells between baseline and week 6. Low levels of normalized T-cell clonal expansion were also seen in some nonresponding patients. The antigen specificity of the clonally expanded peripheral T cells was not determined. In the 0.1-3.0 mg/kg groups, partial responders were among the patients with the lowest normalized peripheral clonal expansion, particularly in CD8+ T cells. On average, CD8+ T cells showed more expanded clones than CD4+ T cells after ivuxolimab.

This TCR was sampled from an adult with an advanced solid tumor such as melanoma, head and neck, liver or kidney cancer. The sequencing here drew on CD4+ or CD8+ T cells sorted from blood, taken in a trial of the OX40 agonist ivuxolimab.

The DNA reads TGTGCCAGCTCACCACCGGGTGGGACAGGGGGCCCCTCCTACAATGAGCAGTTCTTC. This yields the protein CASSPPGGTGGPSYNEQFF. The chain uses TRBV18 and TRBJ2-1; 12 bases in the middle match TRBD1. Sequences KGHSH (CDR1) and LQKENI (CDR2) are obtained from the germline V gene. Here V drops 0 bases and J drops 0 bases, and the junction holds 6 bases not matched to any gene. The cysteine opens and the phenylalanine closes a CDR3 of 19 amino acids. Kept here is only the CDR3 DNA, which spans 57 bases and is read in frame from base 1.